This T cell receptor (beta chain) appears in the sequencing data of a study of shared clonotypes between healthy human individuals. Clones were sequenced by immunoSEQ multiplex PCR, and TCRdb holds only the in-frame ones, with some missing. Of around 700,000 clones listed, around 74% were seen once; the top ten hold around 1.6%. Losses at the gene ends were 7 bases for V and 4 bases for J; bases not matched to a gene: 7. Per germline, CDR1 MNHEY and CDR2 SMNVEV (reference sequence). This CDR3 has 14 residues. The rearrangement links TRBV27 to TRBJ2-1; 7 nucleotides line up with TRBD2. Sequences were obtained from memory CD4+ T cells sorted from blood. Subset in this sample: CD45RA-negative fraction. This TCR was recovered from a woman aged 25 to 39 in good health. CDR3 protein: CASTYWGGYNEQFF. In DNA form, the CDR3 reads TGTGCCAGCACCTATTGGGGAGGGTACAATGAGCAGTTCTTC.